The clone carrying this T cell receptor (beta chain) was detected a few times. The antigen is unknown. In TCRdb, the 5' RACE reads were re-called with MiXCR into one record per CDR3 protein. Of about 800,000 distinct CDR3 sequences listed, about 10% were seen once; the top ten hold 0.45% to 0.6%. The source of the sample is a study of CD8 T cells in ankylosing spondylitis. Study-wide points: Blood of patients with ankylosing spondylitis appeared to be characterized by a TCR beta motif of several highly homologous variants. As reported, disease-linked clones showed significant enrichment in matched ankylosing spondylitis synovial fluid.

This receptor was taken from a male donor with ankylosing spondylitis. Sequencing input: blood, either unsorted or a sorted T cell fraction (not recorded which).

The CDR3 DNA is TGTGCCAGCAGCGTAGAGGCTAGCGGGTACAATGAGCAGTTCTTC. Residues: CASSVEASGYNEQFF. The gene calls are TRBV9 and TRBJ2-1; 8 positions match TRBD2. The length of the CDR3 is 15 residues. V was clipped by 0 bases and J by 4 bases; unmatched bases: 3. The germline V gene has CDR1 SGDLS and CDR2 YYNGEE.